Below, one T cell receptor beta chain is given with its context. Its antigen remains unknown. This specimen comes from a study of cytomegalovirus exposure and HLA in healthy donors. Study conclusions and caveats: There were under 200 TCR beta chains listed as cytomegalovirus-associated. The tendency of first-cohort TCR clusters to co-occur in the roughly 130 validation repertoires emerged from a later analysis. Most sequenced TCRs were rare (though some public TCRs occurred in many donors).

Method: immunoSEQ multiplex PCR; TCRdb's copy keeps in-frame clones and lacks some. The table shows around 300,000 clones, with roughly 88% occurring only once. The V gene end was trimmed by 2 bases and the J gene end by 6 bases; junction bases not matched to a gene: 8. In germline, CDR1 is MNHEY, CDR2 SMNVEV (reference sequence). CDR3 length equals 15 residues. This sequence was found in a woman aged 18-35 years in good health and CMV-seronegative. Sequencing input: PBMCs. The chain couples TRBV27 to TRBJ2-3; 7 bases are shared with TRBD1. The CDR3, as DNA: TGTGCCAGCAGTTTAGGATTGACAGGGCTCGATACGCAGTATTTT. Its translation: CASSLGLTGLDTQYF.